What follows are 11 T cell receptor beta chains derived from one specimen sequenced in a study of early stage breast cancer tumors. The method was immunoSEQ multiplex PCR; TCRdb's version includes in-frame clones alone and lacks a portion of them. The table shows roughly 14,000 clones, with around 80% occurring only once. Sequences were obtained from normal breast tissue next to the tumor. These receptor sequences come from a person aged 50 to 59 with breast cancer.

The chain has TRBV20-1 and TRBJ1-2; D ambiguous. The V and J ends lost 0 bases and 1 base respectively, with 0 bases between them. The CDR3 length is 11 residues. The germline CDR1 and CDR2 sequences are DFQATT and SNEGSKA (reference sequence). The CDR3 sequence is CSARDNYGYTF. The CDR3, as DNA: TGCAGTGCTAGAGATAACTATGGCTACACCTTC.

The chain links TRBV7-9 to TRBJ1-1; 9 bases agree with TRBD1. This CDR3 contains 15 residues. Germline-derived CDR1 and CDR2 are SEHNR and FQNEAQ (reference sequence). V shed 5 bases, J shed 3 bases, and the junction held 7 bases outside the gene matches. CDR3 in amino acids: CASSLGQGTDTEAFF. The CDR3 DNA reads TGTGCCAGCAGCCTGGGACAGGGAACAGACACTGAAGCTTTCTTT.

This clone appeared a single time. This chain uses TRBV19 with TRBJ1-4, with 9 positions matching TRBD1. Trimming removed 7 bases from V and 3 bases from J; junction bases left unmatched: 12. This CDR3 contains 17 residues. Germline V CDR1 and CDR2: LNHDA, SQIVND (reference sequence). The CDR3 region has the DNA TGTGCCAGTAAAGTGGCCACAGGGGGCCGATCTAATGAAAAACTGTTTTTT. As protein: CASKVATGGRSNEKLFF.

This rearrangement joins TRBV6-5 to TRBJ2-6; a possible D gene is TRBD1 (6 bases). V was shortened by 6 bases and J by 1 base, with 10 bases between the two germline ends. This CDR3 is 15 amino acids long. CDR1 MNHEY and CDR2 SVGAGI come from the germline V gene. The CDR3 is CASSRTGSGANVLTF. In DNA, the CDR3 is TGTGCCAGCAGCCGAACAGGGTCTGGGGCCAACGTCCTGACTTTC.

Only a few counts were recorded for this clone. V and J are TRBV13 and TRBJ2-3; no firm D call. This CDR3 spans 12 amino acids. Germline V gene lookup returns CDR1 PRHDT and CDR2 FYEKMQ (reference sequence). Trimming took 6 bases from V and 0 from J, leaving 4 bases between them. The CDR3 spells CASSPSTDTQYF. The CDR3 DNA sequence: TGTGCCAGCAGTCCTAGCACAGATACGCAGTATTTT.

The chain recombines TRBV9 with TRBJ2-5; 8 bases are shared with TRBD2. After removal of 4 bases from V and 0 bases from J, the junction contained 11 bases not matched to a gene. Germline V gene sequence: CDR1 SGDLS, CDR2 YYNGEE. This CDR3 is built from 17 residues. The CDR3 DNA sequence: TGTGCCAGCAGCCTGGGGGGATTCGGGGGGGACCAAGAGACCCAGTACTTC. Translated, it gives CASSLGGFGGDQETQYF.

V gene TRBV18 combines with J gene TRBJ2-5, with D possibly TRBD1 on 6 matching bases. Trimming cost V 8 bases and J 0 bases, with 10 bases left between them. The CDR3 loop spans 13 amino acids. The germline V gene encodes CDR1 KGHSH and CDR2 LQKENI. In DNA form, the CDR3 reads TGTGCCAGCAAAGGGGGATACCAAGAGACCCAGTACTTC. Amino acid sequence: CASKGGYQETQYF.

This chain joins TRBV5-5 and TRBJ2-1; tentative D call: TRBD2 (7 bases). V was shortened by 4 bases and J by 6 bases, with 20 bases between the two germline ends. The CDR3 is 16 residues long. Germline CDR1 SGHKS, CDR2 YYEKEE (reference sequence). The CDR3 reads CASSMLRGGPLNEQFF. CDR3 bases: TGTGCCAGCAGCATGCTTCGCGGGGGCCCACTCAATGAGCAGTTCTTC.

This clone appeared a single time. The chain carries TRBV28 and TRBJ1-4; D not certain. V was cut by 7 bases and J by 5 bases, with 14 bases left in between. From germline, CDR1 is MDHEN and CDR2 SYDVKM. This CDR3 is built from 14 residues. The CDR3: CASISSGRNEKLFF. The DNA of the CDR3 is TGTGCCAGCATCTCTTCGGGGAGGAATGAAAAACTGTTTTTT.

The CDR3 protein is CASSRRVGDRVPDTQYF. The DNA of the CDR3 is TGCGCCAGCAGCCGAAGGGTGGGGGACAGAGTCCCAGATACGCAGTATTTT. The V gene is TRBV4-3, the J gene TRBJ2-3; 7 bases are a match to TRBD1. The CDR3 has 17 residues. Germline CDR1 and CDR2: LGHNA and YSLEER. Trimming took 4 bases from V and 4 from J; bases not matched to a gene: 14.

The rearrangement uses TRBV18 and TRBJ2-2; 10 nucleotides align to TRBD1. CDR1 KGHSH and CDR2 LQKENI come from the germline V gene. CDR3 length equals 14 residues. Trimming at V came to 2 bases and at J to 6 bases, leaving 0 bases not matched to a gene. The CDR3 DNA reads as TGTGCCAGCTCACCAGGGACAGGGGCCGGGGAGCTGTTTTTT. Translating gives CASSPGTGAGELFF.